The 3 T cell receptor beta chains presented below share a single source sample, sequenced in a study of blood T cell repertoires in COVID-19 (dated by TCRdb to the early 2020s). The method was the immunoSEQ multiplex PCR assay. TCRdb carries this immuneACCESS record with in-frame sequences only. Its versions omit some clonotypes, under half of them owing to an unresolved V gene in the studies checked, with the rest unexplained. The sample records about 130,000 clones, approximately 83% of which are singletons. The leading ten clones occupy around 16% of the sample. The specimen sequenced was peripheral blood. The origin of the receptors is a woman aged 45-59 years who had recovered from COVID-19.

The gene calls are TRBV19 and TRBJ2-5; 7 bases are a match to TRBD1. With V trimmed by 6 bases and J by 5 bases, 9 bases remained unmatched. In germline, CDR1 is LNHDA, CDR2 SQIVND (reference sequence). The CDR3 runs to 14 residues. The CDR3, as DNA: TGTGCCAGTAGACCCTCGACAGGGTGGGAGACCCAGTACTTC. Residues: CASRPSTGWETQYF.

The J gene is TRBJ1-6, the V gene TRBV7-2; 8 bases align to TRBD1. Germline loops: CDR1 SGHTA, CDR2 FQGNSA. The CDR3 totals 15 residues. V trimming: 5 bases; J trimming: 11 bases; junction bases outside the gene matches: 11. The CDR3 sequence is CASSTRQGRGTPLHF. The CDR3 DNA sequence: TGTGCCAGCAGCACTCGACAGGGGAGGGGGACACCCCTCCACTTT. Full variable domain (remainder filled in from reference TRBV7-2 and TRBJ1-6): GAGVSQSPSNKVTEKGKDVELRCDPISGHTALYWYRQSLGQGLEFLIYFQGNSAPDKSGLPSDRFSAERTGGSVSTLTIQRTQQEDSAVYLCASSTRQGRGTPLHFGNGTRLTVT.

The chain carries TRBV4-1 and TRBJ2-3; D not certain. V was clipped by 0 bases and J by 5 bases, with 6 bases between them. The CDR3 runs to 13 residues. Germline V lookup: CDR1 MGHRA, CDR2 YSYEKL. The CDR3 sequence is CASSQDRQDTQYF. CDR3 nucleotide sequence: TGCGCCAGCAGCCAAGACCGACAAGATACGCAGTATTTT.